The source of this TCR beta chain is a study of OX40 agonist ivuxolimab in advanced cancers. Looking at the study overall: Three patients, one with hepatocellular carcinoma and two with cutaneous melanoma, achieved partial responses. Study findings and constraints: The CD4+ and CD8+ T cells in the blood had expanded clonally by week 6 at 0.1 to 3.0 mg/kg.

A word on this clone: The antigen remains unidentified.

CDR3 length: 17 residues. Losses at the gene ends were 6 bases for V and 5 bases for J; bases not matched to a gene: 17. Per germline, CDR1 MNHEY and CDR2 SMNVEV (reference sequence). Only in-frame clones appear in the TCRdb table, and some are missing; sequencing was by immunoSEQ multiplex PCR. This sample has approximately 89,000 clones; roughly 93% occur once, and the top ten carry about 0.76%. This receptor was identified in an adult with an advanced solid tumor such as melanoma, head and neck, liver or kidney cancer. The chain joins TRBV27 to TRBJ2-7, with 9 bases fitting TRBD1. The sample here was CD4+ or CD8+ T cells sorted from blood, taken in a trial of the OX40 agonist ivuxolimab. CDR3 sequence: CASSSGQGAGRINEQYF. Here the CDR3 DNA reads TGTGCCAGCAGCTCGGGACAGGGAGCCGGACGAATCAACGAGCAGTACTTC.